This TCR beta chain stems from a study of radiotherapy plus CTLA-4 blockade in lung cancer. The wider study: Among patients, over 15% showed objective responses, and 25% to 35% had disease control.

Whole-study findings and limits: Response, reportedly, was best predicted by interferon-beta along with early blood T cell clone dynamics. Radiotherapy with ipilimumab was followed by blood expansion of tumor-derived clones.

The length of the CDR3 is 16 residues. CDR1 and CDR2 (germline): LGHNA, YSLEER. With 3 bases clipped from V and 6 bases from J, the junction kept 8 bases outside the gene matches. The repertoire was sequenced with immunoSEQ multiplex PCR; TCRdb's copy has only in-frame clones and lacks some. The table records 85,000 to 90,000 clones, roughly 86% of them present only once. Comments on this clone: Its antigen is currently unknown.

Chemo-refractory metastatic non-small-cell lung cancer patients were treated with focal radiation plus CTLA-4 blockade with ipilimumab. The rearrangement links TRBV4-3 to TRBJ2-1, with 10 bases matching TRBD2. This sample comprised peripheral blood, obtained from a patient treated with radiotherapy plus ipilimumab. The source of this sequence is a human donor with non-small cell lung cancer that progressed on radiotherapy plus ipilimumab. CDR3 protein: CASSHVAGGLFNEQFF. The DNA for the CDR3 is TGCGCCAGCAGCCACGTAGCGGGGGGCCTTTTCAATGAGCAGTTCTTC.